Below, 3 T cell receptor beta chains from the same sample are listed, as sequenced in a study of T cell responses to AZD1222 COVID-19 vaccine. Sequenced by immunoSEQ multiplex PCR; TCRdb stores in-frame clones only, minus some. The data hold roughly 100,000 clones, with 91% observed a single time. Sequenced here: peripheral blood, sampled on day 0 of AZD1222 vaccination. Receptor source: an adult in good health.

In this sample, this clone turned up once. The chain joins TRBV29-1 to TRBJ2-1, with 7 bases aligning to TRBD2. There are 12 residues in the CDR3. V was pared by 7 bases and J by 0 bases, with 0 bases of the junction left unmatched. In germline, CDR1 is SQVTM, CDR2 ANQGSEA. The CDR3 here is CSGLASYNEQFF. CDR3 sequence (DNA): TGCAGCGGACTAGCCTCCTACAATGAGCAGTTCTTC.

The V call is TRBV7-9, the J call TRBJ1-1; D gene unclear. V lost 8 bases, J lost 7 bases, and 14 bases lay in between. CDR1 SEHNR and CDR2 FQNEAQ come from the germline V gene (reference sequence). This CDR3 has 12 amino acids. CDR3 DNA sequence: TGTGCCAGCGCCGGCCAGGAGGGTGAAGCTTTCTTT. It is translated as CASAGQEGEAFF.

This clone has a single count. The chain links TRBV28 to TRBJ1-2; D remains ambiguous. The V end lost 3 bases, the J end lost 3 bases, and 11 bases lay between the germline ends. Germline V lookup: CDR1 MDHEN, CDR2 SYDVKM. CDR3 size: 14 residues. The DNA of the CDR3 is TGTGCCAGCAGTTTCGGCAGGTACTACTATGGCTACACCTTC. Its translation is CASSFGRYYYGYTF.